The rows below give T cell receptor beta chains drawn from one sample of a study of Ad26.COV2.S vaccination and SARS-CoV-2 variants. Data came from immunoSEQ multiplex PCR; TCRdb stores just in-frame clones and leaves some out. The profile shows approximately 300,000 clones, around 81% of them singletons. Material: peripheral blood, obtained in a trial of Ad26.COV2.S vaccine versus placebo. The origin of the receptors is a person aged 18-65 years who received the Ad26.COV2.S COVID-19 vaccine or a placebo. CDR3s include the opening cysteine and the closing phenylalanine or tryptophan. The D gene is left open where the match is weak. Some rows mark clone size as missing; the rest say once, few, many or name a class of expanded clone.

NA	TRBV5-4	NA	TRBJ1-3	CASSLGPGSGNTIYF	TGTGCCAGCAGCTTGGGTCCGGGTTCTGGAAACACCATATATTTT
NA	TRBV7-3	NA	TRBJ2-5	CASSLTEEETQYF	TGTGCCAGCAGCTTAACGGAAGAAGAGACCCAGTACTTC
NA	TRBV7-9	NA	TRBJ1-2	CASSAYQGTYGYTF	TGTGCCAGCAGCGCCTATCAGGGAACCTATGGCTACACCTTC
NA	TRBV28	NA	TRBJ1-2	CASSSTQVSGYTF	TGTGCCAGCAGCTCCACGCAGGTCTCTGGCTACACCTTC
NA	TRBV11-1	NA	TRBJ1-1	CASSRELNTEAFF	TGTGCCAGCAGCCGGGAGTTGAACACTGAAGCTTTCTTT
NA	TRBV28	NA	TRBJ2-3	CASSLPSSSDTQYF	TGTGCCAGCAGTTTACCAAGCTCGTCAGATACGCAGTATTTT
few	TRBV3-1/TRBV3-2	NA	TRBJ1-6	CASSQGPGKVSPLHF	TGTGCCAGCAGCCAAGGTCCGGGGAAGGTTTCACCCCTCCACTTT
NA	TRBV5-1	NA	TRBJ2-7	CASGPRLGTYEQYF	TGCGCCAGCGGACCTCGACTAGGAACCTACGAGCAGTACTTC
NA	TRBV24-1	NA	TRBJ2-2	CATSDYLESGELFF	TGTGCCACCAGTGATTATTTGGAATCCGGGGAGCTGTTTTTT
NA	TRBV24-1	TRBD2	TRBJ2-3	CATSGRLGTSESTDTQYF	TGTGCCACCAGTGGTCGCCTTGGGACTAGCGAAAGCACAGATACGCAGTATTTT
NA	TRBV4-1	NA	TRBJ1-3	CASSQDPRNIYF	TGCGCCAGCAGCCAAGATCCCAGAAACATATATTTT
NA	TRBV5-1	NA	TRBJ1-2	CASSQGGTLNYGYTF	TGCGCCAGCAGCCAAGGGGGGACCCTTAACTATGGCTACACCTTC
NA	TRBV9	TRBD1	TRBJ2-7	CASSVALEDKGQGSYEQYF	TGTGCCAGCAGCGTAGCCTTGGAGGATAAGGGACAGGGATCCTACGAGCAGTACTTC
NA	TRBV28	NA	TRBJ2-1	CASSLQGNEQFF	TGTGCCAGCAGTTTACAGGGTAATGAGCAGTTCTTC
NA	TRBV2	NA	TRBJ1-3	CASSEAGGTGNTIYF	TGTGCCAGCAGTGAAGCAGGGGGAACTGGAAACACCATATATTTT
NA	TRBV10-3	NA	TRBJ1-1	CAITGGHYTEAFF	TGTGCCATCACTGGGGGACACTACACTGAAGCTTTCTTT
NA	TRBV5-1	NA	TRBJ2-3	CASSFGANTDTQYF	TGCGCCAGCAGCTTCGGGGCAAACACAGATACGCAGTATTTT
NA	TRBV30	NA	TRBJ1-6	CAWRWEKGSPLHF	TGTGCCTGGAGGTGGGAGAAAGGTTCACCCCTCCACTTT
few	TRBV5-6	NA	TRBJ1-1	CASSHRRVRGTEAFF	TGTGCCAGCAGCCACCGGAGGGTCCGGGGGACTGAAGCTTTCTTT
NA	TRBV10-3	NA	TRBJ1-1	CAIRDQKGGGTEAFF	TGTGCCATCAGGGACCAAAAAGGAGGAGGCACTGAAGCTTTCTTT
NA	TRBV7-7	NA	TRBJ2-3	CASSIDYNTDTQYF	TGTGCTAGCAGCATTGACTACAACACAGATACGCAGTATTTT
NA	TRBV19	TRBD1	TRBJ1-1	CASSTDRGTEAFF	TGTGCCAGTAGTACGGACAGGGGCACTGAAGCTTTCTTT
NA	TRBV3-1/TRBV3-2	NA	TRBJ1-4	CASSQFRGLANEKLFF	TGTGCCAGCAGCCAATTCAGAGGTTTAGCCAATGAAAAACTGTTTTTT
NA	TRBV6-5	TRBD1	TRBJ1-1	CASIQSYTGDTEAFF	TGTGCCAGCATCCAATCGTACACAGGGGACACTGAAGCTTTCTTT
NA	TRBV14	TRBD1	TRBJ2-7	CASSQPGQGRHEQYF	TGTGCCAGCAGCCAACCGGGACAGGGGAGACACGAGCAGTACTTC
NA	TRBV7-9	NA	TRBJ2-2	CASSLGGLGNTGELFF	TGTGCCAGCAGCTTAGGGGGTCTGGGTAACACCGGGGAGCTGTTTTTT
NA	TRBV2	TRBD1	TRBJ2-3	CASSLDRAQDTQYF	TGTGCCAGCAGTTTAGACAGGGCTCAGGATACGCAGTATTTT
NA	TRBV5-1	NA	TRBJ1-3	CASSLRGKRTDDSGNTIYF	TGCGCCAGCAGCTTGAGAGGGAAAAGGACAGATGACTCTGGAAACACCATATATTTT
NA	TRBV11-2	NA	TRBJ2-7	CASSLGTSYEQYF	TGTGCCAGCAGCTTAGGGACCAGCTACGAGCAGTACTTC
NA	TRBV11-2	NA	TRBJ1-2	CASSWDRTSGYTF	TGTGCCAGCAGCTGGGATAGGACATCCGGCTACACCTTC
NA	TRBV5-1	TRBD2	TRBJ2-5	CASSSPSGGSETQYF	TGCGCCAGCAGCTCCCCTAGCGGGGGAAGCGAGACCCAGTACTTC
NA	TRBV18	TRBD1	TRBJ1-2	CASSRDRGQVGGYGYTF	TGTGCCAGCTCACGGGACAGGGGGCAGGTCGGTGGTTATGGCTACACCTTC
NA	TRBV5-4	TRBD1	TRBJ2-1	CASSRDRDDEQFF	TGTGCCAGCAGCCGCGACAGGGACGATGAGCAGTTCTTC
NA	TRBV7-2	NA	TRBJ2-3	CASSLARTDTQYF	TGTGCCAGCAGCTTAGCTCGCACAGATACGCAGTATTTT
NA	TRBV28	NA	TRBJ1-2	CAAVRTAYGYTF	TGTGCCGCAGTTAGGACGGCCTATGGCTACACCTTC
NA	TRBV2	TRBD1	TRBJ1-2	CASSETQGARSYGYTF	TGTGCCAGCAGTGAAACGCAGGGGGCGAGATCCTATGGCTACACCTTC
NA	TRBV25-1	NA	TRBJ2-3	CASSDSRGGPSDTQYF	TGTGCCAGCAGTGATTCCAGGGGGGGGCCGTCAGATACGCAGTATTTT
NA	TRBV5-1	NA	TRBJ2-3	CASSLVAGSGDTQYF	TGCGCCAGCAGCTTGGTGGCAGGGTCTGGGGATACGCAGTATTTT
NA	TRBV10-1	NA	TRBJ2-7	CASSASGASYEQYF	TGCGCCAGCAGTGCGAGCGGCGCCTCCTACGAGCAGTACTTC
NA	TRBV6-5	TRBD1	TRBJ2-2	CASSTRQGVSGELFF	TGTGCCAGCAGTACTAGACAGGGGGTATCCGGGGAGCTGTTTTTT
NA	TRBV7-2	NA	TRBJ2-7	CASSPPVGEQYF	TGTGCCAGCAGCCCGCCCGTAGGGGAGCAGTACTTC
NA	TRBV11-3	TRBD1	TRBJ2-7	CASKTDRERSYEQYF	TGTGCCAGCAAAACTGACAGGGAACGCTCCTACGAGCAGTACTTC
once	TRBV7-6	TRBD1	TRBJ2-2	CASSLTGNSDTGELFF	TGTGCCAGCAGCTTGACAGGGAACTCTGACACCGGGGAGCTGTTTTTT
NA	TRBV28	NA	TRBJ1-2	CASSLITYGYTF	TGTGCCAGCAGTTTAATTACCTATGGCTACACCTTC
few	TRBV5-1	NA	TRBJ2-5	CASSFLQGPQETQYF	TGCGCCAGCAGCTTCCTCCAGGGTCCTCAAGAGACCCAGTACTTC
NA	TRBV28	NA	TRBJ1-1	CASSAGRSMNTEAFF	TGTGCCAGCAGTGCCGGACGGAGCATGAACACTGAAGCTTTCTTT
NA	TRBV7-3	NA	TRBJ1-1	CASSQGGTEAFF	TGTGCCAGCAGCCAGGGTGGCACTGAAGCTTTCTTT
NA	TRBV10-3	TRBD1	TRBJ1-1	CAISQQGLDTEAFF	TGTGCCATCAGCCAACAGGGGCTCGACACTGAAGCTTTCTTT
NA	TRBV11-3	TRBD1	TRBJ2-7	CASSHLTGDEQYF	TGTGCCAGCAGCCACCTGACAGGGGACGAGCAGTACTTC
NA	TRBV12-3/TRBV12-4	NA	TRBJ2-5	CASSLDTQETQYF	TGTGCCAGCAGTCTAGACACGCAAGAGACCCAGTACTTC
few	TRBV30	TRBD1	TRBJ1-2	CAFIPGGIGYGYTF	TGTGCTTTTATCCCAGGGGGCATAGGGTATGGCTACACCTTC
NA	TRBV10-1	NA	TRBJ2-3	CASSMGGDTQYF	TGCGCCAGCAGCATGGGTGGAGATACGCAGTATTTT